A selection of T cell receptor beta chains follows, all from one sample in a study of blood T cells in healthy people across ages. TCRdb called the 5' RACE reads again in MiXCR, with one record for every CDR3 protein. The sample consists of fewer than 2,000,000 distinct CDR3 sequences, approximately 32% of them appearing once. The sequencing sample was made of blood. The receptors were gathered from a woman in her twenties or thirties in good health. The CDR3 runs from the conserved cysteine through the conserved F or W. The D gene is left open where the match is weak. Clone size, where shown, is once, few, many, or a class for clones that have expanded.

16	few	TRBJ2-7	-	TRBV9	CASSHNGGARSYEQYF	TGTGCCAGCAGCCACAACGGCGGGGCTCGCTCCTACGAGCAGTACTTC
14	few	TRBJ2-1	TRBD1	TRBV12-5	CASGPGQGYNEQFF	TGTGCTAGTGGACCGGGACAGGGCTACAATGAGCAGTTCTTC
13	-	TRBJ2-7	-	TRBV6-5	CASSLTTDYEQYF	TGTGCCAGCAGCCTTACAACAGACTACGAGCAGTACTTC
15	many	TRBJ1-5	TRBD1	TRBV3-1	CASSQAGQGNQPQHF	TGTGCCAGCAGCCAAGCGGGACAGGGGAATCAGCCCCAGCATTTT
15	few	TRBJ2-3	TRBD1	TRBV6-6	CASSWTGGHSDTQYF	TGTGCCAGCAGCTGGACAGGGGGTCATTCAGATACGCAGTATTTT
13	-	TRBJ1-6	-	TRBV5-1	CASSWGDNSPLHF	TGCGCCAGCAGCTGGGGAGATAATTCACCCCTCCACTTT
13	-	TRBJ2-2	-	TRBV4-1	CASKGRAPGELFF	TGCGCCAGCAAAGGCAGGGCCCCCGGGGAGCTGTTTTTT
13	-	TRBJ1-2	-	TRBV7-9	CASSRRGGDGYTF	TGTGCCAGCAGCAGACGCGGAGGGGACGGCTACACCTTC
15	-	TRBJ1-5	-	TRBV20-1	CSAREGAPSNQPQHF	TGCAGTGCTAGAGAAGGGGCACCGAGCAATCAGCCCCAGCATTTT
15	few	TRBJ2-5	-	TRBV20-1	CSARKLTGQQETQYF	TGCAGTGCTAGAAAGCTTACGGGGCAACAAGAGACCCAGTACTTC
15	many	TRBJ2-7	TRBD1	TRBV15	CATSRDAGGVYEQYF	TGTGCCACCAGCAGAGATGCAGGGGGCGTCTACGAGCAGTACTTC
14	-	TRBJ1-1	-	TRBV6-6	CASSRREENTEAFF	TGTGCCAGCAGTAGGAGAGAGGAGAACACTGAAGCTTTCTTT
13	-	TRBJ1-1	-	TRBV29-1	CSVGKGLNTEAFF	TGCAGCGTTGGAAAGGGGCTGAACACTGAAGCTTTCTTT
15	many	TRBJ2-3	-	TRBV12-3/TRBV12-4	CASSLWGEGTDTQYF	TGTGCCAGCAGTTTATGGGGAGAGGGCACAGATACGCAGTATTTT
12	-	TRBJ1-1	-	TRBV4-1	CASSQDNWGAFF	TGCGCCAGCAGCCAAGATAACTGGGGAGCTTTCTTT
15	many	TRBJ2-1	TRBD2	TRBV7-9	CASSLLAGDPNEQFF	TGTGCCAGCAGCTTACTAGCGGGGGACCCCAATGAGCAGTTCTTC
14	few	TRBJ2-1	TRBD2	TRBV10-3	CATYPGLAGNEQFF	TGTGCCACGTACCCGGGACTAGCGGGCAATGAGCAGTTCTTC
16	few	TRBJ2-5	-	TRBV28	CASSQGDVALQETQYF	TGTGCCAGCAGTCAAGGAGACGTCGCGCTACAAGAGACCCAGTACTTC
15	few	TRBJ2-7	-	TRBV10-3	CAISEGPFRAYEQYF	TGTGCCATCAGTGAGGGGCCCTTCAGGGCCTACGAGCAGTACTTC
14	-	TRBJ2-1	-	TRBV12-3/TRBV12-4	CASSSPPSINEQFF	TGTGCCAGCAGTTCCCCCCCTAGCATTAATGAGCAGTTCTTC